Presented here are 8 T cell receptor beta chains from one specimen sequenced in a study of stem cell transplantation in POMP-related autoinflammatory disease. The repertoire was sequenced with immunoSEQ multiplex PCR; TCRdb's copy has only in-frame clones and lacks some. Of 33,000 or so clones listed, almost 90% are singletons. The sequenced sample was CD4+ T cells from PBMCs, obtained before stem cell transplantation. These receptors were taken from a human donor with POMP-related autoinflammation and immune dysregulation (PRAID).

This chain joins TRBV6-1 and TRBJ2-1, with 7 bases lining up with TRBD2. The CDR3 consists of 16 residues. The ends lost 1 base at V and 3 bases at J; junction bases unmatched: 6. The germline V gene has CDR1 MNHNS and CDR2 SASEGT. Here the CDR3 reads CASSEVWRTSYNEQFF. DNA for the CDR3: TGTGCCAGCAGTGAAGTGTGGCGGACTAGCTACAATGAGCAGTTCTTC.

V usage is TRBV23-1 and J usage is TRBJ1-5; D is undetermined. TRBV23-1 is treated as an ORF (open reading frame) with a function not yet certain. V was trimmed by 6 bases and J by 2 bases, leaving 11 bases between them. The CDR3 runs to 14 residues. The CDR3 DNA is TGCGCCAGCAGCCCGCGGGGTTGCAATCAGCCCCAGCATTTT. This gives the protein CASSPRGCNQPQHF.

The chain is built from TRBV27 and TRBJ2-7; TRBD2 matches 7 bases. Trimming removed 8 bases from V and 0 bases from J; junction bases left unmatched: 7. Germline-derived CDR1 and CDR2 are MNHEY and SMNVEV (reference sequence). The CDR3 length is 14 residues. The CDR3 DNA follows: TGTGCCAGCGCCCGGACTAGTAGCTCCTACGAGCAGTACTTC. Its translation: CASARTSSSYEQYF.

The chain uses TRBV27 and TRBJ2-5; 11 bases align to TRBD2. CDR3 size: 15 residues. Germline V gene sequence: CDR1 MNHEY, CDR2 SMNVEV (reference sequence). V was clipped by 6 bases and J by 4 bases; unmatched bases: 7. CDR3: CASRTLAGGRETQYF. The CDR3 nucleotides read TGTGCCAGCAGAACCCTAGCGGGGGGCCGAGAGACCCAGTACTTC.

This rearrangement joins TRBV5-6 to TRBJ1-3; D gene uncertain. Trimming removed 0 bases from V and 4 bases from J, with 8 bases in between. This CDR3 region has 14 residues. CDR1 is SGHDT, CDR2 YYEEEE, per germline. Here the CDR3 DNA reads TGTGCCAGCAGCTTGGGGCGAGGGGGAAACACCATATATTTT. Its protein is CASSLGRGGNTIYF.

The genes are TRBV4-1 and TRBJ2-5; 12 positions agree with TRBD2. With V trimmed by 4 bases and J by 3 bases, 6 bases remained unmatched. From germline, CDR1 is MGHRA and CDR2 YSYEKL. The CDR3 extends over 16 amino acids. This chain's CDR3 is CASSLTSGSQEETQYF. In nucleotides, the CDR3 is TGCGCCAGCAGCCTGACTAGCGGGAGTCAGGAAGAGACCCAGTACTTC.

The V and J genes are TRBV29-1 and TRBJ1-2; D might be TRBD1 (6 bases). This CDR3 spans 14 amino acids. CDR1 is SQVTM, CDR2 ANQGSEA, per germline. Trimming took off 6 bases at V and 5 bases at J, with 19 bases between the two ends. The CDR3 coding sequence is TGCAGCGTGGATAGGGGGGGCCCTAGGTATGGCTACACCTTC. This gives the protein CSVDRGGPRYGYTF.

V is TRBV7-2 and J is TRBJ2-5; D is ambiguous. V shed 5 bases and J shed 0 bases, with 7 bases lying between them. Per germline, CDR1 SGHTA and CDR2 FQGNSA. The CDR3 is made up of 13 amino acids. CDR3 region: CASSNGYQETQYF. The CDR3 nucleotides read TGTGCCAGCAGCAACGGGTACCAAGAGACCCAGTACTTC.